The next 10 T cell receptor beta chains were all read from a single sample in a study of chemoradiotherapy in HPV16-positive cancers. Assay used: immunoSEQ multiplex PCR; TCRdb lists only in-frame clones, some missing. Of some 3,500 clones in the sample, nearly 85% were seen once. The sample was tumor tissue, taken from a patient who underwent chemoradiotherapy. Receptor source: a human donor with HPV-associated anogenital cancer.

The chain combines TRBV7-9 with TRBJ1-2; TRBD1 agrees at 7 bases. CDR1 SEHNR and CDR2 FQNEAQ come from the germline V gene (reference sequence). CDR3 length equals 15 residues. V shed 5 bases, J shed 0 bases, and the junction held 6 bases outside the gene matches. CDR3 residues: CASSRDSFANYGYTF. The CDR3, as DNA: TGTGCCAGCAGCCGGGACAGTTTTGCTAACTATGGCTACACCTTC.

V and J are TRBV9 and TRBJ2-1, with D perhaps TRBD1 (6 bases). CDR1 is SGDLS, CDR2 YYNGEE, per germline. Trimming took off 6 bases at V and 6 bases at J, with 13 bases between the two ends. CDR3 length: 13 amino acids. The CDR3, as DNA: TGTGCCAGCAACAGGGATTTGGTCAATGAGCAGTTCTTC. Protein product: CASNRDLVNEQFF.

This clone was seen a handful of times. The chain is built from TRBV7-6 and TRBJ2-7; 7 bases match TRBD1. The V and J ends lost 1 base and 2 bases, in that order; junction bases with no gene match: 5. Germline V gives CDR1 SGHVS, CDR2 FNYEAQ. The CDR3 has 15 amino acids. The CDR3 sequence: CASSLEQGFTYEQYF. CDR3 bases: TGTGCCAGCAGCTTAGAACAGGGGTTCACCTACGAGCAGTACTTC. Variable domain in full (rest from reference TRBV7-6 and TRBJ2-7): GAGVSQSPRYKVTKRGQDVALRCDPISGHVSLYWYRQALGQGPEFLTYFNYEAQQDKSGLPNDRFSAERPEGSISTLTIQRTEQRDSAMYRCASSLEQGFTYEQYFGPGTRLTVT.

J is TRBJ2-1 and V is TRBV6-1; TRBD2 aligns across 11 bases. CDR1 is MNHNS and CDR2 is SASEGT in the germline V gene. The CDR3 runs to 20 residues. Losses at the gene ends were 3 bases for V and 8 bases for J; bases not matched to a gene: 21. The CDR3, as DNA: TGTGCCAGCAGTGATAGATTAGGAACTAGCGGGAGTCTAACGTGGGATGAGCAGTTCTTC. As protein: CASSDRLGTSGSLTWDEQFF.

As DNA, the CDR3 is TGTGCCAGCAGTGACGAGGCGGGGGGGCCAGATACGCAGTATTTT. It codes for CASSDEAGGPDTQYF. The rearrangement uses TRBV6-4 and TRBJ2-3, with 9 bases fitting TRBD2. With V trimmed by 2 bases and J by 4 bases, 4 bases remained unmatched. The CDR3 runs to 15 residues. Germline CDR1 reads MRHNA; CDR2 reads SNTAGT.

The V call is TRBV15, the J call TRBJ2-7; D unclear. In germline, CDR1 is LNHNV, CDR2 YYDKDF (reference sequence). Trimming took 0 bases from V and 7 from J, leaving 10 bases between them. The CDR3 consists of 13 residues. DNA of the CDR3: TGTGCCACCAGCAGAGATTTTATGGTGGAGCAGTACTTC. This codes for CATSRDFMVEQYF.

V gene TRBV5-1 combines with J gene TRBJ2-3; 7 bases align to TRBD1. CDR3 length: 14 residues. Losses at the gene ends were 2 bases for V and 6 bases for J; bases not matched to a gene: 6. Germline CDR1 SGHRS, CDR2 YFSETQ. In DNA form, the CDR3 reads TGCGCCAGCAGCTTTTGGGGACAGACCGATACGCAGTATTTT. Protein product: CASSFWGQTDTQYF.

The chain uses TRBV5-4 and TRBJ2-3; D is possibly TRBD2 (6 bases). V lost 2 bases to trimming and J lost 5 bases, with 12 bases between them. This CDR3 has 14 amino acids. Germline V gene data show CDR1 as SGHNT and CDR2 as YYREEE (reference sequence). The CDR3 nucleotides read TGTGCCAGCAGCTTCGGGGGTATTTTAGATACGCAGTATTTT. Translated, it gives CASSFGGILDTQYF.

V is TRBV28 and J is TRBJ1-2; TRBD1 aligns across 7 bases. Losses at the gene ends were 5 bases for V and 3 bases for J; bases not matched to a gene: 9. CDR3 length: 15 residues. The germline gives CDR1 MDHEN, CDR2 SYDVKM. CDR3 loop: CASSGQAEQDYGYTF. DNA for the CDR3: TGTGCCAGCAGTGGACAGGCAGAGCAGGACTATGGCTACACCTTC.

The chain recombines TRBV7-7 with TRBJ2-2; D is undetermined. Germline V CDR1 and CDR2: SSHAT, FNYEAQ (reference sequence). The CDR3 has 13 residues. The CDR3 loop reads CASSAGNTGELFF. The DNA for the CDR3 is TGTGCTAGCTCGGCTGGAAACACCGGGGAGCTGTTTTTT. The full variable domain, with the rest looked up from reference TRBV7-7 and TRBJ2-2, is GAGVSQSPRYKVTKRGQDVTLRCDPISSHATLYWYQQALGQGPEFLTYFNYEAQPDKSGLPSDRFSAERPEGSISTLTIQRTEQRDSAMYRCASSAGNTGELFFGEGSRLTVL.